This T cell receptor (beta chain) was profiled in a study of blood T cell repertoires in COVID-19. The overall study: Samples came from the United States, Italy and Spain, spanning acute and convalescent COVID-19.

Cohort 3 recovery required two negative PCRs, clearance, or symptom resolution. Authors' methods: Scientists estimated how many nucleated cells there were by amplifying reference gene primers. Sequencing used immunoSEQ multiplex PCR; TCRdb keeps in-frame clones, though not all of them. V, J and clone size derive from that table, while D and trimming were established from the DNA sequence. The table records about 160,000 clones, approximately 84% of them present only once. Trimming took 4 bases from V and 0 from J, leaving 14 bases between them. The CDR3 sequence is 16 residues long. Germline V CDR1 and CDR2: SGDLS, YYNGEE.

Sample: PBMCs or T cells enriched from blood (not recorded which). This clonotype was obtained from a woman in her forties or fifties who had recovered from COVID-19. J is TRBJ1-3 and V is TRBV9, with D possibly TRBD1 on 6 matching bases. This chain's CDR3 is CASSKRQAPSGNTIYF. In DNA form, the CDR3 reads TGTGCCAGCAGCAAGCGACAGGCACCCTCTGGAAACACCATATATTTT.